The TCR beta chain described here comes from a study of blood T cells in healthy people across ages. General study results and limits: Measured against age, TCR beta diversity per million T cells decreased in a roughly linear manner. Higher diversity and more naive CD4+ cells were features of long-lived donors, compared to aged donors.

Every sample had a minimum of 7 million PBMCs isolated. The CDR3 extends over 15 amino acids. Germline assignment: CDR1 SGHRS and CDR2 YFSETQ. With 0 bases clipped from V and 7 bases from J, the junction kept 7 bases outside the gene matches. As to this clonotype: The antigen remains undetermined.

It was with a sample-barcoded 5' primer and a J-beta primer mix that a second PCR of roughly 6 to 12 cycles was run. TCRdb re-called the 5' RACE reads through MiXCR, storing one row per CDR3 protein. This sample has 800,000 to 1,000,000 distinct CDR3 sequences; roughly 43% occur once, and the top ten carry around 15%. The chain uses TRBV5-1 and TRBJ1-5; 7 bases fit TRBD1. The receptor was derived from a man aged 25-45 years in good health. The source material was blood. CDR3 DNA sequence: TGCGCCAGCAGCTTGGGGCAGGGGGGAGGACAGCCCCAGCATTTT. It codes for CASSLGQGGGQPQHF.